This T cell receptor (beta chain) was recorded in a study of T cells in narcolepsy. The wider study: Healthy controls were enrolled alongside patients with narcolepsy type 1 or type 2.

Study outcomes and limitations: Same-patient CSF and blood CD4+ T cell clonotypes included HCRT-specific and TRIB2-specific autoreactive ones. Healthy controls reportedly lacked the autoreactive clonotypes serially found in patients' blood.

The CDR3 runs to 13 residues. V was pared by 2 bases and J by 5 bases, with 9 bases between. The V gene's germline CDR1 is SGHAT and CDR2 FQNNGV. With respect to this clone: Its antigen is still unknown.

Libraries were prepared by immunoSEQ multiplex PCR; TCRdb keeps only in-frame clonotypes and omits some of them. The table has about 35,000 clones, more than 70% seen once. The receptor was isolated from a human donor in good health. V usage is TRBV11-2 and J usage is TRBJ2-5; D gene unclear. Specimen: memory (CD45RA-) CD4+ T cells from blood. CDR3 coding DNA: TGTGCCAGCAGCTTAACCGACCGGGAGACCCAGTACTTC. Its translation: CASSLTDRETQYF.